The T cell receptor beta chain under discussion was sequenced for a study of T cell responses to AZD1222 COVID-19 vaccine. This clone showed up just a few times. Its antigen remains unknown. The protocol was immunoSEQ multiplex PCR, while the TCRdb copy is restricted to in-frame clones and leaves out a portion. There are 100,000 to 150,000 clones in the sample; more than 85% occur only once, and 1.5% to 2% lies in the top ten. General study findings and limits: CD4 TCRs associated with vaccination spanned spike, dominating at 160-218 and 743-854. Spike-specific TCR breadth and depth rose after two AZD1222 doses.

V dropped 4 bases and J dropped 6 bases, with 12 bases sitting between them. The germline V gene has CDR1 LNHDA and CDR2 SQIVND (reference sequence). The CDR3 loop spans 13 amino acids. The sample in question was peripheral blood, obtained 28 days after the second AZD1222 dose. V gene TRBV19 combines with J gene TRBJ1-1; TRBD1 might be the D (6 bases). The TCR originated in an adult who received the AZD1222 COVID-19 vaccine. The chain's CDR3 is CASSRGRGSEAFF. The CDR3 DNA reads TGTGCCAGTAGTAGGGGGCGCGGCTCTGAAGCTTTCTTT.